These 2 T cell receptor beta chains came from one sample sequenced in a study of T cells in Graves' hyperthyroidism and ophthalmopathy. Regions amplified from RNA transcripts were the TCR beta CDR3 regions. HTBI primers were the set used in a first-round RT-PCR of the TCR CDR3. TCRdb reanalysed the multiplex PCR reads using MiXCR and keeps one entry per CDR3 protein. Of under 200,000 distinct CDR3 sequences in the sample, roughly 9.4% were seen once. Sequenced material: blood. The receptors stem from a woman between 18 and 29 years old with Graves' hyperthyroidism that later progressed to Graves' ophthalmopathy.

With respect to this clonotype: A clone one base away is much larger, so this may be a read error. The chain recombines TRBV3-1 with TRBJ1-2, with D unresolved. The V end lost 0 bases, the J end lost 6 bases, and 8 bases lay between the germline ends. The CDR3 covers 13 residues. Germline V CDR1 and CDR2: LGHDT, YNNKEL (reference sequence). This chain's CDR3 is CASSQDPNHGYTF. For the CDR3, the DNA is TGTGCCAGCAGCCAAGATCCCAACCATGGCTACACCTTC.

At least ten counts were recorded for this clonotype. The chain is built from TRBV30 and TRBJ1-5; maybe TRBD1 (6 bases). Germline lookup yields CDR1 GTSNPN and CDR2 SVGIG (reference sequence). The CDR3 contains 14 residues. V lost 3 bases to trimming and J lost 6 bases, with 15 bases between them. The CDR3 reads CAWSPKGGGQPQHF. CDR3 coding DNA: TGTGCCTGGAGCCCAAAGGGGGGGGGTCAGCCCCAGCATTTT.